A single sample is the source of the 14 T cell receptor beta chains below, sequenced in a study of T-cell memory formation after mild COVID-19. Via MiXCR, TCRdb re-called the 5' RACE reads, giving one row per CDR3 protein. The data show under 550,000 distinct CDR3 sequences, roughly 18% seen once. Sequencing was done on a sample of PBMCs or a T cell subset sorted from them (not recorded which). These receptors were obtained from a young man who had mild COVID-19 (a few samples of this study predate the infection). Cell type and time point are not known.

This clonotype was seen ten or more times. This chain connects TRBV12-3 or TRBV12-4 to TRBJ2-2; 8 bases are a match to TRBD2. The V and J ends lost 6 bases and 5 bases, in that order; junction bases with no gene match: 20. The CDR3 covers 19 residues. CDR3 nucleotide sequence: TGTGCCAGCAGATTTTCCGGCAGGGCTAGCGGGTCAGGAACCGGGGAGCTGTTTTTT. This sequence encodes CASRFSGRASGSGTGELFF.

This clonotype turned up a few times. The chain uses TRBV4-3 and TRBJ1-4; 9 nucleotides match TRBD1. Germline values: CDR1 LGHNA, CDR2 YSLEER. V trimming: 0 bases; J trimming: 8 bases; junction bases outside the gene matches: 10. The CDR3 loop spans 17 amino acids. The CDR3 protein is CASSQEQGARVGEKLFF. The CDR3 bases are TGCGCCAGCAGCCAAGAACAGGGGGCCAGGGTTGGGGAAAAACTGTTTTTT.

The V call is TRBV27, the J call TRBJ1-5; D not resolved. This CDR3 has 13 amino acids. Germline values: CDR1 MNHEY, CDR2 SMNVEV (reference sequence). Trimming removed 2 bases at V and 4 bases at J, with 6 bases between. DNA for the CDR3: TGTGCCAGCAGTTTAAACCGGAATCAGCCCCAGCATTTT. Protein sequence: CASSLNRNQPQHF.

The chain carries TRBV6-5 and TRBJ2-3; 12 bases align to TRBD2. Germline values: CDR1 MNHEY, CDR2 SVGAGI. V lost 0 bases, J lost 4 bases, and 5 bases stayed unmatched. The CDR3 is made up of 17 amino acids. The CDR3 nucleotides read TGTGCCAGCAGTTACTCCCTAGCGGGGGGGCGCGCAGATACGCAGTATTTT. Its protein is CASSYSLAGGRADTQYF.

This clonotype was found a few times. The rearrangement uses TRBV15 and TRBJ2-7; D is unresolved. In germline, CDR1 is LNHNV, CDR2 YYDKDF (reference sequence). Between the trimmed V and J ends, which lost 0 bases and 2 bases, there was a span of 8 bases. The CDR3 totals 14 residues. The CDR3 region is CATSRDQTTYEQYF. CDR3 DNA sequence: TGTGCCACCAGCAGAGATCAGACGACCTACGAGCAGTACTTC.

This clonotype is a singleton in its sample. The chain uses TRBV20-1 and TRBJ1-6; D is possibly TRBD1 (6 bases). Germline values: CDR1 DFQATT, CDR2 SNEGSKA (reference sequence). Trimming shortened V by 2 bases and J by 10 bases, and 15 bases separated the two germline ends. The CDR3 is 14 amino acids. DNA of the CDR3: TGCAGTGCTAGAACAATACAGGGTTTATCACCCCTCCACTTT. Protein product: CSARTIQGLSPLHF.

The chain uses TRBV7-3 and TRBJ2-1; TRBD1 is a possible D gene (5 bases). The germline CDR1 and CDR2 sequences are SGHTA and FQGTGA. The CDR3 sequence is 17 residues long. V was trimmed by 2 bases and J by 1 base, leaving 15 bases between them. CDR3 sequence reads: CASSLRTPGWSYNEQFF. In nucleotides, the CDR3 is TGTGCCAGCAGCTTACGAACGCCAGGGTGGTCCTACAATGAGCAGTTCTTC. Combining the CDR3 with reference TRBV7-3 and TRBJ2-1 gives the whole variable domain GAGVSQTPSNKVTEKGKYVELRCDPISGHTALYWYRQSLGQGPEFLIYFQGTGAADDSGLPNDRFFAVRPEGSVSTLKIQRTERGDSAVYLCASSLRTPGWSYNEQFFGPGTRLTVL.

The V call is TRBV6-6, the J call TRBJ2-5; D remains unclear. Germline loops: CDR1 MNHNY, CDR2 SVGAGI (reference sequence). The CDR3 sequence is 15 residues long. V shed 2 bases and J shed 1 base, with 11 bases lying between them. The CDR3 DNA reads as TGTGCCAGCAGTTACGCCGTGGCACTCCAAGAGACCCAGTACTTC. This codes for CASSYAVALQETQYF.

This clonotype has a handful of counts. V gene TRBV9 combines with J gene TRBJ2-3; 8 nucleotides line up with TRBD1. Germline CDR1 and CDR2: SGDLS and YYNGEE. The ends lost 0 bases at V and 1 base at J; junction bases unmatched: 1. This CDR3 contains 15 residues. The CDR3 DNA reads TGTGCCAGCAGCGTAGCGGGACAGGGCACAGATACGCAGTATTTT. Translating gives CASSVAGQGTDTQYF.

The chain combines TRBV6-2 or TRBV6-3 with TRBJ1-5; 7 bases are a match to TRBD1. Trimming cost V 6 bases and J 0 bases; bases outside gene matches: 2. Per germline, CDR1 MNHEY and CDR2 SVGEGT. The CDR3 consists of 14 residues. The CDR3 here is CASSGQASNQPQHF. CDR3 nucleotides: TGTGCCAGCAGCGGACAGGCTAGCAATCAGCCCCAGCATTTT.

This clonotype was counted only a few times. The chain has TRBV12-5 and TRBJ2-2; no clear D. Germline V gives CDR1 LGHNT, CDR2 FRNRAP. V shed 5 bases and J shed 9 bases, with 13 bases lying between them. The CDR3 spans 13 residues. CDR3 region: CASGTSGVRELFF. In DNA, the CDR3 is TGTGCTAGTGGTACCTCAGGTGTCCGGGAGCTGTTTTTT. Based on the CDR3 plus reference TRBV12-5 and TRBJ2-2, the full variable domain is DARVTQTPRHKVTEMGQEVTMRCQPILGHNTVFWYRQTMMQGLELLAYFRNRAPLDDSGMPKDRFSAEMPDATLATLKIQPSEPRDSAVYFCASGTSGVRELFFGEGSRLTVL.

As for this clonotype: The junction shows a germline mismatch at one end, possibly a read error. The chain recombines TRBV7-7 with TRBJ2-5; 10 bases match TRBD1. The CDR3 runs 14 residues. Germline V gives CDR1 SSHAT, CDR2 FNYEAQ (reference sequence). As DNA, the CDR3 is TGTGCTAGCAGCCCGACAGGGGGCGCAGAGACCCAGTACTTC. Translation gives CASSPTGGAETQYF.

The rearrangement joins TRBV12-3 or TRBV12-4 to TRBJ2-1; the D gene could be TRBD1 or TRBD2 (6 bases each). CDR3 length equals 14 residues. The ends were cut back, 6 bases at V and 6 bases at J, with 15 bases in the middle. The CDR3: CASRSRGVFNEQFF. CDR3 bases: TGTGCCAGCAGGAGTAGGGGGGTATTCAATGAGCAGTTCTTC.

The V and J genes are TRBV6-6 and TRBJ2-1; 7 nucleotides align to TRBD2. Germline V gene data show CDR1 as MNHNY and CDR2 as SVGAGI (reference sequence). The J segment lost 6 bases and the V segment lost 2 bases, leaving 10 bases of the junction unmatched. The CDR3 totals 16 residues. The CDR3 DNA follows: TGTGCCAGCAGTTACCTTCCCGGCGGGGGTGTCAATGAGCAGTTCTTC. Residues: CASSYLPGGGVNEQFF.